Shown below are 15 T cell receptor beta chains from a single sample sequenced in a study of cytomegalovirus exposure and HLA in healthy donors. 13 Jbeta primers and 60 Vbeta primers were used for the PCR. Repertoires were generated with immunoSEQ multiplex PCR, while TCRdb's copy carries only in-frame clones and drops some. This table holds under 150,000 clones, 67% found once. Input material: PBMCs. The source is a man aged 18 to 35 in good health and CMV-seropositive.

This chain connects TRBV6-5 to TRBJ2-6; the D is unclear. Deletions cut 0 bases from V and 0 bases from J, with 3 bases between. The germline V gene has CDR1 MNHEY and CDR2 SVGAGI. CDR3 length: 15 amino acids. CDR3 sequence (DNA): TGTGCCAGCAGTTACTCCGGCTCTGGGGCCAACGTCCTGACTTTC. Translation: CASSYSGSGANVLTF.

This chain uses TRBV2 with TRBJ2-5; 10 bases line up with TRBD2. The J call may be wrong; the DNA end is better matched by TRBJ2-7. Looked up from germline, CDR1 is SNHLY and CDR2 is FYNNEI. The CDR3 is made up of 14 amino acids. CDR3 protein: CASKVTSGAYEQYF. In nucleotides, the CDR3 is TGTGCCAGCAAAGTAACTAGCGGGGCTTACGAGCAGTACTTC.

Here the CDR3 DNA reads TGTGCCATCAGTCGCGGGGACGGATTTATCTACGAGCAGTACTTC. It specifies CAISRGDGFIYEQYF. The chain is built from TRBV10-3 and TRBJ2-7; D is possibly TRBD2 (6 bases). The CDR3 has 15 residues. The germline V gene encodes CDR1 ENHRY and CDR2 SYGVKD. The V end was cut by 5 bases, the J end by 3 bases, with 17 bases between.

V and J are TRBV28 and TRBJ2-7, with D tentatively TRBD1 (6 bases). From germline, CDR1 is MDHEN and CDR2 SYDVKM. The CDR3 runs to 15 residues. Trimming left V 6 bases short and J 3 bases short, with 18 bases between. DNA for the CDR3: TGTGCCAGCAGGGGAACTCGGGACACATACTACGAGCAGTACGTC. This gives the protein CASRGTRDTYYEQYV.

The chain couples TRBV2 to TRBJ1-5, with TRBD1 as a possible D gene (5 bases). CDR1 is SNHLY and CDR2 is FYNNEI in the germline V gene. Deletions cut 3 bases from V and 7 bases from J, with 13 bases between. The CDR3 has 14 residues. The DNA of the CDR3 is TGTGCCAGCAGTGAGAACCCAGGGTACCAGCCCCAGCATTTT. This codes for CASSENPGYQPQHF.

The rearrangement uses TRBV27 and TRBJ2-1, with a tentative D call TRBD2 (6 bases). The CDR3 loop spans 13 amino acids. Trimming shortened V by 3 bases and J by 7 bases, and 10 bases separated the two germline ends. Germline CDR1 reads MNHEY; CDR2 reads SMNVEV (reference sequence). Here the CDR3 DNA reads TGTGCCAGCAGTTTGACGGGGGTAAATGAGCAGTTCTTC. Translation: CASSLTGVNEQFF.

The DNA of the CDR3 is TGTGCCAGCAGTGAAGGACTAGCGGGGGGAGTCACCGGGGAGCTGTTTTTT. As protein: CASSEGLAGGVTGELFF. The chain recombines TRBV2 with TRBJ2-2; 13 nucleotides align to TRBD2. CDR1 and CDR2 (germline): SNHLY, FYNNEI. The CDR3 length is 17 residues. Trimming removed 1 base from V and 4 bases from J; junction bases left unmatched: 3. Together with reference TRBV2 and TRBJ2-2, the CDR3 gives the full variable domain: EPEVTQTPSHQVTQMGQEVILRCVPISNHLYFYWYRQILGQKVEFLVSFYNNEISEKSEIFDDQFSVERPDGSNFTLKIRSTKLEDSAMYFCASSEGLAGGVTGELFFGEGSRLTVL.

The chain recombines TRBV10-1 with TRBJ2-3; D perhaps matches TRBD2 (5 bases). Germline CDR1 and CDR2: WNHNN and SYGVQD (reference sequence). Deletions cut 0 bases from V and 6 bases from J, with 10 bases between. This CDR3 has 14 residues. The CDR3 nucleotides are TGCGCCAGCAGTGAGTCCGGGAATAGGGATACGCAGTATTTT. Amino acids: CASSESGNRDTQYF.

The rearrangement uses TRBV29-1 and TRBJ1-4; D perhaps matches TRBD1 (5 bases). This CDR3 region has 18 residues. CDR1 is SQVTM, CDR2 ANQGSEA, per germline. V lost 3 bases and J lost 0, with 20 bases in between. The CDR3 is CSVEMRQLSRATNEKLFF. CDR3 bases: TGCAGCGTTGAGATGCGACAGTTAAGTCGGGCAACTAATGAAAAACTGTTTTTT. Based on the CDR3 plus reference TRBV29-1 and TRBJ1-4, the full variable domain is SAVISQKPSRDICQRGTSLTIQCQVDSQVTMMFWYRQQPGQSLTLIATANQGSEATYESGFVIDKFPISRPNLTFSTLTVSNMSPEDSSIYLCSVEMRQLSRATNEKLFFGSGTQLSVL.

V gene TRBV4-1 combines with J gene TRBJ2-2; D is perhaps TRBD2 (6 bases). CDR1 and CDR2 (germline): MGHRA, YSYEKL. The CDR3 is 14 residues long. V lost 6 bases and J 4 bases, leaving 12 bases between the germline ends. The CDR3 DNA is TGCGCCAGCAGGAGGACTACGGGCACCGGGGAGCTGTTTTTT. Amino acids: CASRRTTGTGELFF.

There are a few counts of this clone. Here the CDR3 DNA reads TGTGCCAGCAGCTTTGACAGGGGTGTGTATGGAAAACTGTTTTTT. Amino acid sequence: CASSFDRGVYGKLFF. The genes are TRBV5-4 and TRBJ1-4; 8 nucleotides line up with TRBD1. The length of the CDR3 is 15 residues. J lost 10 bases, V lost 2 bases, and 10 bases had no gene match. Germline assignment: CDR1 SGHNT and CDR2 YYREEE (reference sequence).

This chain uses TRBV7-2 with TRBJ2-1, with a possible D match to TRBD1 (6 bases). CDR1 is SGHTA and CDR2 is FQGNSA in the germline V gene. This CDR3 is 11 amino acids long. The ends were cut back, 6 bases at V and 7 bases at J, with 7 bases in the middle. The chain's CDR3 is CASSRGNEQFF. In nucleotides, the CDR3 is TGTGCCAGCAGTAGGGGGAATGAGCAGTTCTTC.

The chain recombines TRBV7-6 with TRBJ2-3; 8 positions match TRBD2. The junction had 6 bases not matched to a gene; V was cut back by 5 bases and J by 2 bases. The length of the CDR3 is 15 residues. Germline values: CDR1 SGHVS, CDR2 FNYEAQ. Here the CDR3 DNA reads TGTGCCAGCAGCCCCAGAGCGGGGGACACAGATACGCAGTATTTT. Its protein is CASSPRAGDTDTQYF.

Only a few counts were recorded for this clone. The chain uses TRBV28 and TRBJ1-2, with TRBD1 as a possible D gene (6 bases). V was shortened by 5 bases and J by 7 bases, with 14 bases between the two germline ends. There are 13 residues in the CDR3. Germline V gives CDR1 MDHEN, CDR2 SYDVKM. CDR3 residues: CASSNYREAGYTF. The CDR3 nucleotides read TGTGCCAGCAGTAATTACAGGGAAGCTGGCTACACCTTC.

This chain links TRBV28 with TRBJ2-7; D possibly corresponds to TRBD2 (5 bases). The CDR3 has 15 amino acids. In germline, CDR1 is MDHEN, CDR2 SYDVKM. V lost 7 bases, J lost 3 bases, and 19 bases lay in between. The CDR3 DNA sequence: TGTGCCAGCACCATCCTAGGATCGGGGAACTACGAGCAGTACTTC. Translated, it gives CASTILGSGNYEQYF.